The 14 T cell receptor beta chains reported below all come from one sample, sequenced in a study of blood T cell repertoires in COVID-19. Repertoires were generated with immunoSEQ multiplex PCR, while TCRdb's copy carries only in-frame clones and drops some. The table includes roughly 16,000 clones, 70% to 80% detected once. What was sequenced was peripheral blood. Source of these receptors: a human donor in a cohort sampled during active COVID-19.

This clone was recorded once. The J gene is TRBJ1-6, the V gene TRBV30, with TRBD1 matching 10 bases. Trimming removed 0 bases from V and 10 bases from J; junction bases left unmatched: 3. The CDR3 sequence is 14 residues long. From germline, CDR1 is GTSNPN and CDR2 SVGIG (reference sequence). As DNA, the CDR3 is TGTGCCTGGAGTGTAGGGACAGGGGACTCACCCCTCCACTTT. Translation gives CAWSVGTGDSPLHF. The full variable domain, rest sourced from reference TRBV30 and TRBJ1-6, is SQTIHQWPATLVQPVGSPLSLECTVEGTSNPNLYWYRQAAGRGLQLLFYSVGIGQISSEVPQNLSASRPQDRQFILSSKKLLLSDSGFYLCAWSVGTGDSPLHFGNGTRLTVT.

The chain has TRBV4-2 and TRBJ2-3; the match to TRBD1 covers 9 bases. After removal of 3 bases from V and 4 bases from J, the junction contained 5 bases not matched to a gene. The CDR3 sequence is 15 residues long. CDR1 is LGHNA and CDR2 is YNFKEQ in the germline V gene. CDR3 amino acids: CASSHPGQGPDTQYF. DNA for the CDR3: TGTGCCAGCAGCCATCCGGGACAGGGTCCAGATACGCAGTATTTT.

The chain carries TRBV27 and TRBJ2-2; TRBD1 aligns across 10 bases. There are 15 residues in the CDR3. The J segment lost 8 bases and the V segment lost 3 bases, leaving 6 bases of the junction unmatched. The germline CDR1 and CDR2 sequences are MNHEY and SMNVEV (reference sequence). The DNA of the CDR3 is TGTGCCAGCAGTTTTAAGACAGGGGGCTTTGGGGAGCTGTTTTTT. It specifies CASSFKTGGFGELFF.

This clone occurred once. The CDR3 sequence is CASSKRDRVYYGYTF. Here the CDR3 DNA reads TGTGCCAGCAGCAAACGGGACAGGGTTTACTATGGCTACACCTTC. The V and J genes are TRBV11-1 and TRBJ1-2; 9 bases fit TRBD1. V gave up 5 bases and J gave up 3 bases; unmatched junction bases: 7. Per germline, CDR1 SGHAT and CDR2 FQDESV (reference sequence). The CDR3 covers 15 residues.

The gene calls are TRBV27 and TRBJ1-3, with TRBD1 as a possible D gene (5 bases). CDR3 length equals 13 residues. Germline V CDR1 and CDR2: MNHEY, SMNVEV (reference sequence). Trimming cost V 5 bases and J 6 bases, with 11 bases left between them. The CDR3 sequence is CASSPDRLNTIYF. CDR3 DNA sequence: TGTGCCAGCAGTCCAGACAGACTAAACACCATATATTTT.

The rearrangement links TRBV7-7 to TRBJ2-1; TRBD2 matches at 9 bases. The CDR3 extends over 15 amino acids. V was clipped by 5 bases and J by 7 bases; unmatched bases: 9. Looked up from germline, CDR1 is SSHAT and CDR2 is FNYEAQ (reference sequence). The DNA of the CDR3 is TGTGCCAGCAGCGTAGGGACTAGCCCTATAAATGAGCAGTTCTTC. Protein sequence: CASSVGTSPINEQFF.

The chain uses TRBV28 and TRBJ2-7; the D gene is possibly TRBD1 (6 bases). In germline, CDR1 is MDHEN, CDR2 SYDVKM. Trimming stripped 5 bases from V and 2 bases from J, with 16 bases between. The CDR3 has 15 amino acids. This CDR3 is CASSGRGHRAYEQYF. The CDR3 DNA reads TGTGCCAGCAGTGGCCGGGGACACCGAGCCTACGAGCAGTACTTC.

The gene calls are TRBV28 and TRBJ1-6; D is uncertain. The CDR3 totals 14 residues. Trimming cost V 3 bases and J 5 bases, with 8 bases left between them. Germline CDR1 reads MDHEN; CDR2 reads SYDVKM. CDR3 sequence reads: CASSFVRNNSPLHF. The DNA for the CDR3 is TGTGCCAGCAGTTTCGTCAGAAATAATTCACCCCTCCACTTT.

The chain links TRBV6-2 or TRBV6-3 to TRBJ1-1; no definite D call. V lost 6 bases and J 6 bases, leaving 14 bases between the germline ends. Germline V lookup: CDR1 MNHEY, CDR2 SVGEGT. The CDR3 runs to 13 residues. In nucleotides, the CDR3 is TGTGCCAGCAGCGCCCACGGGTCCGCTGAAGCTTTCTTT. Translation: CASSAHGSAEAFF.

The V call is TRBV7-3, the J call TRBJ2-2; tentatively, D is TRBD2 (5 bases). Germline CDR1 and CDR2: SGHTA and FQGTGA. Trimming removed 3 bases at V and 0 bases at J, with 11 bases between. The CDR3 is 16 amino acids. The DNA for the CDR3 is TGTGCCAGCAGCTTGCGAGCGGTCGCGAACACCGGGGAGCTGTTTTTT. Its protein is CASSLRAVANTGELFF.

The V and J genes are TRBV3-1 (or the pseudogene TRBV3-2) and TRBJ2-1, with 10 bases that match TRBD1. J lost 8 bases, V lost 1 base, and 5 bases had no gene match. CDR3 length: 15 residues. Per the germline V gene, CDR1 is LGHDT and CDR2 is YNNKEL (reference sequence). The CDR3 reads CASSQGQGAPHEQFF. The CDR3 region has the DNA TGTGCCAGCAGCCAAGGACAGGGGGCACCTCATGAGCAGTTCTTC.

The J gene is TRBJ2-7, the V gene TRBV27, with D possibly being TRBD1 (6 bases). The CDR3 runs to 15 residues. Germline-derived CDR1 and CDR2 are MNHEY and SMNVEV (reference sequence). Trimming pared 2 bases from V and 1 base from J, leaving 12 bases between. CDR3 nucleotides: TGTGCCAGCAGTTTAGACAGGTCCCTTTCCTACGAGCAGTACTTC. The encoded protein is CASSLDRSLSYEQYF.

V gene TRBV27 combines with J gene TRBJ2-1, with 10 nucleotides matching TRBD1. The V and J ends lost 5 bases and 6 bases, in that order; junction bases with no gene match: 4. The CDR3 extends over 14 amino acids. From germline, CDR1 is MNHEY and CDR2 SMNVEV (reference sequence). The CDR3 coding sequence is TGTGCCAGCAGTCCGCGGACAGGGGGCAATGAGCAGTTCTTC. Translating it yields CASSPRTGGNEQFF.

This sequence joins TRBV7-9 and TRBJ2-3; 8 nucleotides line up with TRBD2. V was pared by 5 bases and J by 0 bases, with 13 bases of the junction left unmatched. This CDR3 is 18 amino acids long. Germline V lookup: CDR1 SEHNR, CDR2 FQNEAQ (reference sequence). The CDR3: CASSPPIGAGASTDTQYF. The CDR3 bases are TGTGCCAGCAGCCCCCCGATAGGAGCGGGAGCTAGCACAGATACGCAGTATTTT.